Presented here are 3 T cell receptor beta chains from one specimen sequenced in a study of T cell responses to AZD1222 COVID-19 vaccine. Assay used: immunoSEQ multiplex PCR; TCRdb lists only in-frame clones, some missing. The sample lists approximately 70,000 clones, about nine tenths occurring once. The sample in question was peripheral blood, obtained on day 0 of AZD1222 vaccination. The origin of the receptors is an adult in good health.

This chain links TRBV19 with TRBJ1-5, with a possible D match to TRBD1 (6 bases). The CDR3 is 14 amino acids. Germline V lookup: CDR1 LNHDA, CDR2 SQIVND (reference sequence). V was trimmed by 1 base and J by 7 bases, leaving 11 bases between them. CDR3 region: CASSIGGAEQPQHF. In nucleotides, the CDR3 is TGTGCCAGTAGTATAGGGGGGGCCGAGCAGCCCCAGCATTTT.

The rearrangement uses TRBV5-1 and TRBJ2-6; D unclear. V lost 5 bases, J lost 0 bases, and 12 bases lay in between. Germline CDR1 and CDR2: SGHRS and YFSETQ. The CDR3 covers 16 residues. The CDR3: CASRRGSSSGANVLTF. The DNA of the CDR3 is TGCGCCAGCAGACGCGGTTCGAGCTCTGGGGCCAACGTCCTGACTTTC.

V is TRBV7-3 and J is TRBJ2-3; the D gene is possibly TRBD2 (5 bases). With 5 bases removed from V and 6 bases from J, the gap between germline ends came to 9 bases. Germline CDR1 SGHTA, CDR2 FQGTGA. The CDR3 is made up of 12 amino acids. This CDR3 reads CASSLLGDTQYF. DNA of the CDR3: TGTGCCAGCAGCCTACTAGGGGATACGCAGTATTTT.